This T cell receptor beta chain appears in the sequencing data of a study of cytomegalovirus exposure and HLA in healthy donors. General study findings and limits: In a later analysis, TCR beta V- and J-gene trimming was associated with a missense DCLRE1C variant. For most TCR sequences rarity was the rule, although some public TCRs occurred in many donors. A few CMV-associated chains were confirmed in vitro to be specific for CMV antigens. Earlier results showed most TCR beta V segments being productive about 90% or about 30% of the time.

This CDR3 is 12 amino acids long. V was cut by 4 bases and J by 6 bases, with 10 bases left in between. The germline V gene encodes CDR1 SGDLS and CDR2 YYNGEE. With 60 Vbeta and 13 Jbeta primers, the PCR was carried out. The repertoire was sequenced with immunoSEQ multiplex PCR; TCRdb's copy has only in-frame clones and lacks some. Found here are a few hundred thousand clones, around 90% of them singletons; the top ten hold less than 2.5%. Details on this clone: Its antigen is undetermined.

Sequencing was done on a sample of PBMCs. This sequence joins TRBV9 and TRBJ1-1, with D possibly being TRBD1 (5 bases). This receptor was obtained from a young woman in good health and CMV-seronegative. CDR3 bases: TGTGCCAGCAGCCCGGGGGGGGCTGAAGCTTTCTTT. It yields the protein CASSPGGAEAFF.